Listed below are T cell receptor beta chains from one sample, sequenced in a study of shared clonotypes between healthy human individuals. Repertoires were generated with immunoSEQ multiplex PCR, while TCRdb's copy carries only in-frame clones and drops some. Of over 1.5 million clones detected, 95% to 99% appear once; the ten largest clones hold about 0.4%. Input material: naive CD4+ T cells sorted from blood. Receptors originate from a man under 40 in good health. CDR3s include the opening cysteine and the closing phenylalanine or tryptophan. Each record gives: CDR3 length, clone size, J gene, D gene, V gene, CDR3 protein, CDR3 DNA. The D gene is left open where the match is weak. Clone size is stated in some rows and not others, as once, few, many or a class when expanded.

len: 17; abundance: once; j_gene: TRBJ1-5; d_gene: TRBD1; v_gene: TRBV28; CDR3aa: CASSTGTGWVGNQPQHF; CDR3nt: TGTGCCAGCAGTACCGGGACAGGATGGGTTGGCAATCAGCCCCAGCATTTT
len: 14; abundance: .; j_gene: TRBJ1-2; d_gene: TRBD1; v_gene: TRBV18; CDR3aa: CASSPGRQGYGYTF; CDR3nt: TGTGCCAGCTCACCAGGAAGACAGGGGTATGGCTACACCTTC
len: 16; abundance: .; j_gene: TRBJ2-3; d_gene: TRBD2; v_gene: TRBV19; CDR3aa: CASSPGLAANTDTQYF; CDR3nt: TGTGCCAGTAGCCCTGGACTAGCGGCAAACACAGATACGCAGTATTTT
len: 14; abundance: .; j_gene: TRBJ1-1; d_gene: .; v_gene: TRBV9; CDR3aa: CASSVTGLNTEAFF; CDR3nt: TGTGCCAGCAGCGTCACAGGGTTGAACACTGAAGCTTTCTTT
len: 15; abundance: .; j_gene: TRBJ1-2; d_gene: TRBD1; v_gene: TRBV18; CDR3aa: CASSPRSGTGEGYTF; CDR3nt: TGTGCCAGCTCACCGAGATCCGGGACAGGGGAAGGCTACACCTTC
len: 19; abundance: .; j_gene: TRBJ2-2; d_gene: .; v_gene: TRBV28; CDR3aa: CASSFYYELGRTNTGELFF; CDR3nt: TGTGCCAGCAGTTTTTATTATGAGCTCGGCAGGACGAACACCGGGGAGCTGTTTTTT
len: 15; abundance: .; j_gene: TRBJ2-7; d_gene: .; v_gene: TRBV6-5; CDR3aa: CASSKTQGGSYEQYF; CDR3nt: TGTGCCAGCAGTAAAACTCAGGGAGGCTCCTACGAGCAGTACTTC
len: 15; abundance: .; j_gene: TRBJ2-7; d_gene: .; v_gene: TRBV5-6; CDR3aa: CASSKPGISSYEQYF; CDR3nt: TGTGCCAGCAGCAAACCAGGGATATCCTCCTACGAGCAGTACTTC
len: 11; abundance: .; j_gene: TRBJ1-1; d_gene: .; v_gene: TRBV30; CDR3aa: CAVYRGREAFF; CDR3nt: TGTGCCGTTTATAGGGGACGTGAAGCTTTCTTT
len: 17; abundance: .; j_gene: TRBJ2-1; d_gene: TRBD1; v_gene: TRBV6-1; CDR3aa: CASSAPDRGTIYNEQFF; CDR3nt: TGTGCCAGCAGTGCCCCGGACAGGGGAACGATCTACAATGAGCAGTTCTTC
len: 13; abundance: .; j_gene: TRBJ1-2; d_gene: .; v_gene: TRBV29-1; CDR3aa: CSVTSGTPYGYTF; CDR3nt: TGCAGCGTTACCTCCGGGACGCCCTATGGCTACACCTTC
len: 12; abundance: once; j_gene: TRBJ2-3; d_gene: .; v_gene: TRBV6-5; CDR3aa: CATHPGSDTQYF; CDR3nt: TGTGCCACCCACCCAGGGTCAGATACGCAGTATTTT
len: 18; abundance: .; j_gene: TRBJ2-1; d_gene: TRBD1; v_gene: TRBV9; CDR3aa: CASSVQMETQGVYNEQFF; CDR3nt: TGTGCCAGCAGCGTACAAATGGAGACCCAGGGGGTGTACAATGAGCAGTTCTTC
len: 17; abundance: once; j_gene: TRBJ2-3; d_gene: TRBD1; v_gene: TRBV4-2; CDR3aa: CASSQDLRDRLTDTQYF; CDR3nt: TGTGCCAGCAGCCAAGATTTAAGGGACAGGCTCACAGATACGCAGTATTTT
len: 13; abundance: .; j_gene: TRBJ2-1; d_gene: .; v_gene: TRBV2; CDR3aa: CASRSPRSNEQFF; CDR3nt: TGTGCCAGCCGCTCCCCACGTTCCAATGAGCAGTTCTTC
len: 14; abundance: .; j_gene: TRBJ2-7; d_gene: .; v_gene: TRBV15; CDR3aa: CATSREPSNYEQYF; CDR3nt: TGTGCCACCAGCAGAGAACCTAGTAACTACGAGCAGTACTTC
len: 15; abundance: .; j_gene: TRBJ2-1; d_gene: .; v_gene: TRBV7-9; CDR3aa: CASSLPRSSYNEQFF; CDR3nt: TGTGCCAGCAGCTTACCCCGGTCCTCCTACAATGAGCAGTTCTTC
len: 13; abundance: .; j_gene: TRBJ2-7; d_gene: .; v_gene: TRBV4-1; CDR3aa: CASSQVAGIEQYF; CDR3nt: TGCGCCAGCAGCCAAGTAGCTGGGATCGAGCAGTACTTC
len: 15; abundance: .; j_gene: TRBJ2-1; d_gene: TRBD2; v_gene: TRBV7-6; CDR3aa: CASSLGGSYSNEQFF; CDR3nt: TGTGCCAGCAGCTTGGGAGGGAGTTACTCAAATGAGCAGTTCTTC
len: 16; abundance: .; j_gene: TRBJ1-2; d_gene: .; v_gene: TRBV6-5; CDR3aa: CASSYSRADAGYGYTF; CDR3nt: TGTGCCAGCAGTTACTCGAGGGCGGATGCTGGCTATGGCTACACCTTC
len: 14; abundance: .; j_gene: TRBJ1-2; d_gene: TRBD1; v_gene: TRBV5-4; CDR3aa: CASSSQGVNYGYTF; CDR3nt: TGTGCCAGCAGCTCCCAGGGGGTTAACTATGGCTACACCTTC
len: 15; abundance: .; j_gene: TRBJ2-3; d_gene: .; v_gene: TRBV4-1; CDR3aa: CASSQVITEGDTQYF; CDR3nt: TGCGCCAGCAGCCAAGTGATTACGGAAGGGGATACGCAGTATTTT
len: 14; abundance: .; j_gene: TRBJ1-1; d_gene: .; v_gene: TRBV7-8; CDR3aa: CASSLVDRNTEAFF; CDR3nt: TGTGCCAGCAGCTTAGTGGACAGGAACACTGAAGCTTTCTTT
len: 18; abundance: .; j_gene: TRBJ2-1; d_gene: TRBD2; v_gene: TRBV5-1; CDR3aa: CASSLGSSGTRAYNEQFF; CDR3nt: TGCGCCAGCAGCTTGGGGTCTAGCGGGACTCGCGCCTACAATGAGCAGTTCTTC
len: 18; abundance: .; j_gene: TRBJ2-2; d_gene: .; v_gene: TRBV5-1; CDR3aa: CASSPGLIPTTNTGELFF; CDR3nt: TGCGCCAGCAGCCCCGGATTGATCCCAACAACGAACACCGGGGAGCTGTTTTTT
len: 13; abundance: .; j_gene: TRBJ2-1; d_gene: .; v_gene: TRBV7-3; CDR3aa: CASSEDQGRGLFF; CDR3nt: TGTGCCAGCAGCGAGGACCAGGGTCGCGGGCTGTTCTTC
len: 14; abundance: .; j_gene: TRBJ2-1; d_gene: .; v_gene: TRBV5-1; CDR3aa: CASSLLLTADEQFF; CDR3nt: TGCGCCAGCAGCTTGTTATTAACTGCGGATGAGCAGTTCTTC
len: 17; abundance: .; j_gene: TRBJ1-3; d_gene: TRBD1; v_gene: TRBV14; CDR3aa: CASSPRTGSSSGNTIYF; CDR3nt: TGTGCCAGCAGCCCTCGGACAGGCTCAAGCTCTGGAAACACCATATATTTT
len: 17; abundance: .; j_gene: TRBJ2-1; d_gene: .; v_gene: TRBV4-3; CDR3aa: CASSHSLGQSSYNEQFF; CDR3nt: TGCGCCAGCAGCCATTCCCTCGGACAGAGTTCCTACAATGAGCAGTTCTTC
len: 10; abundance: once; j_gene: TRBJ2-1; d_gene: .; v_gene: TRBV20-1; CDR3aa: CSVSFNEQFF; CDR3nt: TGCAGTGTTTCCTTTAATGAGCAGTTCTTC
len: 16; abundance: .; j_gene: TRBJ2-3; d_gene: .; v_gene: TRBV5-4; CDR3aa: CASSLAELSSTDTQYF; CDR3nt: TGTGCCAGCAGCTTAGCGGAGCTTTCTAGCACAGATACGCAGTATTTT
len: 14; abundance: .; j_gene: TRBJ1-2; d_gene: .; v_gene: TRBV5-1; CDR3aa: CASSLEGPKYGYTF; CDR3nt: TGCGCCAGCAGCTTGGAGGGCCCGAAATATGGCTACACCTTC
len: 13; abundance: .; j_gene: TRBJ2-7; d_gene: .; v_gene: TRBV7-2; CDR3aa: CATGSGTGYEQYF; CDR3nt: TGTGCCACCGGGAGCGGGACAGGATACGAGCAGTACTTC
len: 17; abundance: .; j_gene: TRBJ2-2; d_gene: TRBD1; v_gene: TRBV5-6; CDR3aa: CASSYRGRIMNTGELFF; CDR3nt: TGTGCCAGCAGCTACAGGGGGCGGATAATGAACACCGGGGAGCTGTTTTTT
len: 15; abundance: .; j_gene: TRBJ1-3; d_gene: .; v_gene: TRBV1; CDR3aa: CTSSRITGTGNTIYF; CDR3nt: TGCACCAGCAGCCGTATTACAGGGACTGGAAACACCATATATTTT
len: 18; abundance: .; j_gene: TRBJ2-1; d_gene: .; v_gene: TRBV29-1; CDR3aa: CSVGASGLPNFYSNEQFF; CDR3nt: TGCAGCGTTGGAGCCTCGGGACTCCCCAACTTTTACTCCAATGAGCAGTTCTTC
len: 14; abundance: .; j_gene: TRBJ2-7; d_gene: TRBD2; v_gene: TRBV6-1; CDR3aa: CAPWTSPLSYEQYF; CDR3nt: TGTGCCCCCTGGACTAGCCCACTTTCCTACGAGCAGTACTTC
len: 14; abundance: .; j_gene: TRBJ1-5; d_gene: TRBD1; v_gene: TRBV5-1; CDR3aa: CASSLYQGDQPQHF; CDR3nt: TGCGCCAGCAGCTTGTATCAGGGGGACCAGCCCCAGCATTTT